These 21 T cell receptor beta chains share one sample of origin, sequenced in a study of vaccination and CD4 T cells after COVID-19. The study sequenced cultured CD4+ T cell DNA using the Oncomine TCR Beta short-read assay. Genomic DNA extraction was carried out from cultured CD4+ T cells. Via MiXCR, TCRdb re-called the PCR reads, giving one row per CDR3 protein. The data hold some 8,000 distinct CDR3 sequences, with around 42% observed a single time. The treatment: approximately nine-day PBMC culture with coronavirus spike peptide pools or control peptides (ViraFEST assay). An unexposed donor provided the CD4+ T cells, which were collected before the COVID-19 pandemic (2011-2018). Their antigens are not known. Sequenced material: CD4+ T cells from blood, cultured in vitro. Source of these receptors: a human donor in good health.

The V call is TRBV28, the J call TRBJ1-1, with D uncertain. CDR3 length: 13 residues. The V gene's germline CDR1 is MDHEN and CDR2 SYDVKM. Trimming shortened V by 8 bases and J by 0 bases, and 10 bases separated the two germline ends. CDR3 bases: TGTGCCAGCTTGCCTTGGATGAACACTGAAGCTTTCTTT. This codes for CASLPWMNTEAFF.

This clonotype was recorded a few times. The chain joins TRBV6-2 or TRBV6-3 to TRBJ2-7; possibly TRBD2 for D (6 bases). CDR1 and CDR2 from the germline V gene are MNHEY and SVGEGT. The CDR3 sequence is 15 residues long. V was clipped by 6 bases and J by 7 bases, with 22 bases between them. The chain's CDR3 is CASSSLARLSGEQYF. DNA of the CDR3: TGTGCCAGCAGCTCCCTAGCCCGGCTAAGCGGGGAGCAGTACTTC.

This clonotype occurred a few times. The V gene is TRBV7-2, the J gene TRBJ1-1; TRBD1 is a possible D gene (5 bases). Trimming removed 1 base at V and 11 bases at J, with 11 bases between. Germline CDR1 reads SGHTA; CDR2 reads FQGNSA. This CDR3 region has 12 residues. CDR3 sequence: CASSLGGGTAFF. The CDR3, as DNA: TGTGCCAGCAGCTTAGGGGGCGGGACGGCTTTCTTT.

In its sample, this clonotype was seen a few times. The V and J genes are TRBV6-5 and TRBJ2-7; 10 bases match TRBD2. This CDR3 has 16 amino acids. From germline, CDR1 is MNHEY and CDR2 SVGAGI. J was trimmed by 3 bases and V by 0 bases; bases with no gene match: 5. The CDR3 bases are TGTGCCAGCAGTTACTCGAGACTAGCGGGCTTCTACGAGCAGTACTTC. The encoded protein is CASSYSRLAGFYEQYF.

This chain's CDR3 is CASSYSGSTDTQYF. In DNA form, the CDR3 reads TGTGCCAGCAGCTATAGCGGGAGCACAGATACGCAGTATTTT. The chain has TRBV7-9 and TRBJ2-3, with 7 bases that match TRBD2. This CDR3 comprises 14 residues. Germline V gene data show CDR1 as SEHNR and CDR2 as FQNEAQ (reference sequence). Trimming cost V 4 bases and J 0 bases; bases outside gene matches: 1.

With respect to this clonotype: Mismatch with germline at one junction end may stem from a read error. CDR3 in amino acids: CASSYKGQSRGYGYAF. Written as DNA, the CDR3 is TGTGCCAGCAGTTACAAGGGACAGTCCCGGGGGTATGGCTACGCCTTC. The V and J genes are TRBV6-5 and TRBJ1-2; 7 bases map to TRBD1. Germline CDR1 MNHEY, CDR2 SVGAGI. The CDR3 sequence is 16 residues long.

This clonotype showed up just a few times. The V gene is TRBV7-9, the J gene TRBJ1-3, with 8 bases that match TRBD1. The V gene's germline CDR1 is SEHNR and CDR2 FQNEAQ (reference sequence). The CDR3 length is 15 residues. The ends lost 5 bases at V and 4 bases at J; junction bases unmatched: 7. CDR3 nucleotides: TGTGCCAGCAGCCTCGGACAGGGTTCGGGAAACACCATATATTTT. This translates into CASSLGQGSGNTIYF.

The chain employs TRBV28 and TRBJ2-3, with D hard to call. CDR1 is MDHEN, CDR2 SYDVKM, per germline. This CDR3 region has 11 residues. V gave up 1 base and J gave up 6 bases, with 2 bases separating them. The CDR3 region has the DNA TGTGCCAGCAGTTTATTCGATACGCAGTATTTT. This sequence encodes CASSLFDTQYF.

In its sample, this clonotype was seen a few times. CDR3 nucleotide sequence: TGTGCCAGCACATCTGGCGGGACAGATACGCAGTATTTT. Translated: CASTSGGTDTQYF. The rearrangement joins TRBV5-4 to TRBJ2-3; the D gene is possibly TRBD2 (5 bases). Germline CDR1 and CDR2: SGHNT and YYREEE (reference sequence). The length of the CDR3 is 13 residues. Trimming removed 6 bases at V and 3 bases at J, with 11 bases between.

The chain combines TRBV20-1 with TRBJ2-1; 10 nucleotides align to TRBD2. V lost 7 bases to trimming and J lost 4 bases; unmatched junction nucleotides: 7. This CDR3 spans 14 amino acids. Germline CDR1 reads DFQATT; CDR2 reads SNEGSKA (reference sequence). CDR3 in amino acids: CSGGGAGGYNEQFF. CDR3 in DNA: TGCAGTGGCGGCGGAGCGGGAGGGTACAATGAGCAGTTCTTC.

As concerns this clonotype: One end of the junction does not line up with germline, which may come from a read error. The genes are TRBV7-2 and TRBJ1-2, with a possible D match to TRBD1 (6 bases). This CDR3 has 14 residues. The germline gives CDR1 SGHTA, CDR2 FQGNSA. CDR3 sequence reads: CAGSPQGQGSGYTF. The CDR3 bases are TGTGCCGGCAGCCCCCAAGGGCAGGGGAGCGGCTACACCTTC. Full variable domain (rest looked up from reference TRBV7-2 and TRBJ1-2): GAGVSQSPSNKVTEKGKDVELRCDPISGHTALYWYRQSLGQGLEFLIYFQGNSAPDKSGLPSDRFSAERTGGSVSTLTIQRTQQEDSAVYLCAGSPQGQGSGYTFGSGTRLTVV.

This clonotype was detected a few times. The CDR3 DNA is TGTGCCAGCAGCTTAACACCTAGGGTGGAGACCCAGTACTTC. This translates into CASSLTPRVETQYF. The chain joins TRBV7-3 to TRBJ2-5; D is uncertain. This CDR3 spans 14 amino acids. Germline V gives CDR1 SGHTA, CDR2 FQGTGA. Trimming took 0 bases from V and 5 from J, leaving 10 bases between them.

J is TRBJ1-2 and V is TRBV7-3; D may be TRBD1 (6 bases). Germline V gene sequence: CDR1 SGHTA, CDR2 FQGTGA. This CDR3 comprises 13 residues. V lost 2 bases, J lost 7 bases, and 11 bases lay in between. CDR3 amino acids: CASSLARDTGYTF. CDR3 DNA sequence: TGTGCCAGCAGCTTAGCCCGGGACACTGGCTACACCTTC.

The chain uses TRBV5-6 and TRBJ2-7; TRBD1 is a possible D gene (5 bases). Germline V CDR1 and CDR2: SGHDT, YYEEEE. V was cut by 0 bases and J by 0 bases, with 13 bases left in between. The CDR3 runs 16 residues. The CDR3 bases are TGTGCCAGCAGCTTGGTATTCAGGGTTAGCTCCTACGAGCAGTACTTC. Amino acid sequence: CASSLVFRVSSYEQYF.

This sequence joins TRBV4-2 and TRBJ2-4, with 9 nucleotides matching TRBD2. The germline V gene has CDR1 LGHNA and CDR2 YNFKEQ. CDR3 size: 15 residues. Germline trimming cut 0 bases from V and 6 bases from J; bases unmatched to any gene: 3. In nucleotides, the CDR3 is TGTGCCAGCAGCCAAGATCAACTAGCGGGAAACATTCAGTACTTC. Translated, it gives CASSQDQLAGNIQYF.

This clonotype was found once. The rearrangement links TRBV6-1 to TRBJ1-3, with D possibly TRBD1 on 6 matching bases. The CDR3 contains 15 residues. Trimming stripped 3 bases from V and 2 bases from J, with 11 bases between. The germline CDR1 and CDR2 sequences are MNHNS and SASEGT. The CDR3 reads CASSEDRTPGNTIYF. CDR3 coding DNA: TGTGCCAGCAGTGAGGACAGAACCCCTGGAAACACCATATATTTT.

This clonotype was counted between two and nine times. This chain links TRBV19 with TRBJ1-5, with D uncertain. V lost 6 bases to trimming and J lost 5 bases, with 11 bases between them. CDR1 is LNHDA, CDR2 SQIVND, per germline (reference sequence). The CDR3 runs to 13 residues. Written as DNA, the CDR3 is TGTGCCAGTAGCGGCCAGCTATATCAGCCCCAGCATTTT. Its protein is CASSGQLYQPQHF.

A remark on this clonotype: Mismatch with germline at one junction end may stem from a read error. This rearrangement joins TRBV7-9 to TRBJ1-3; D gene unclear. The CDR3 is made up of 13 amino acids. The V gene's germline CDR1 is SEHNR and CDR2 FQNEAQ (reference sequence). The CDR3 is CATSLTPGHTIYF. The CDR3 nucleotides read TGTGCCACCAGCTTAACCCCCGGGCACACCATATATTTT.

J is TRBJ2-7 and V is TRBV12-3 or TRBV12-4; the D gene is possibly TRBD2 (5 bases). Trimming removed 3 bases at V and 7 bases at J, with 13 bases between. CDR3 length equals 13 residues. CDR3 sequence (DNA): TGTGCCAGCAGTTTTGGATCGCGAGGGGAGCAGTACTTC. Encoded protein: CASSFGSRGEQYF.

A few counts support this clonotype. The chain uses TRBV24-1 and TRBJ2-7; no firm D call. The V gene lost 3 bases and the J gene lost 0 bases, with 8 bases spanning the gap. This CDR3 is built from 14 residues. Per germline, CDR1 KGHDR and CDR2 SFDVKD. CDR3 loop: CATSDPGISYEQYF. CDR3 DNA: TGTGCCACCAGTGATCCAGGTATCTCCTACGAGCAGTACTTC.

The CDR3 region is CASSWTHGDTQYF. For the CDR3, the DNA is TGTGCCAGCAGTTGGACACACGGAGATACGCAGTATTTT. V usage is TRBV12-3 or TRBV12-4 and J usage is TRBJ2-3; tentative D call: TRBD1 (5 bases). This CDR3 comprises 13 residues. V was shortened by 4 bases and J by 5 bases, with 10 bases between the two germline ends.